Listed below are T cell receptor beta chains from one sample, sequenced in a study of T cell repertoires in cytomegalovirus infection. TCRdb redid the calling of the reads with MiXCR, one entry per CDR3 protein. The sample lists about 100,000 distinct CDR3 sequences; 42% were seen once. No cognate antigen is known for these TCRs. The sequenced sample was CD8+ T cells from cultured PBMCs, obtained from culture after CMV antigen stimulation. All receptors come from a human donor in good health (CMV status not recorded). Some clones in this sample may be carry-over from other donors' samples. CDR3s include the opening cysteine and the closing phenylalanine or tryptophan. Fields, in order: V gene, clone size, J gene, CDR3 protein. Rows give clone size only sometimes, using once, few, many, or a class for an expanded clone.

TRBV19	few	TRBJ1-1	CASQLGVGGTEAFF
TRBV11-2	once	TRBJ2-3	CASSLVGLLFDTQYF
TRBV4-1	-	TRBJ1-6	CASSQLTGGGNSPLHF
TRBV28	-	TRBJ2-5	CASSSGTTNWQETQYF
TRBV7-3	-	TRBJ2-2	CASSLKGYGELFF
TRBV20-1	-	TRBJ2-7	CSARDRAGPGYEQYF
TRBV4-1	few	TRBJ1-5	CASSQDRGQPQHF
TRBV7-9	-	TRBJ2-2	CASSLGYGTANTGELFF
TRBV28	few	TRBJ1-3	CASSLSTGGLDTIYF
TRBV7-2	-	TRBJ2-7	CASSLKSGVSYEQYF
TRBV7-9	few	TRBJ2-1	CASSSSTSGGLISYNEQFF
TRBV7-9	-	TRBJ1-2	CASSNRQNYGYTF
TRBV30	-	TRBJ2-1	CAWIKNSGGTQFF
TRBV7-9	few	TRBJ2-2	CASRPELAAGELFF
TRBV7-8	many	TRBJ2-3	CASSSGVLGTDTQYF
TRBV6-1	few	TRBJ1-1	CASSYEGTTEAFF
TRBV7-4	few	TRBJ2-7	CASSLEGKEQYF
TRBV12-3/TRBV12-4	-	TRBJ2-7	CASSAGAYYEQYF
TRBV27	-	TRBJ1-2	CASSLSRVNFDYGYTF
TRBV7-6	few	TRBJ2-3	CASSQSPDGSTDTQYF
TRBV12-3/TRBV12-4	-	TRBJ2-1	CASSFGGIWTGRIDEQFF
TRBV14	-	TRBJ1-3	CASSPTGDSGNTIYF
TRBV5-1	-	TRBJ2-7	CASSYLVGIDVYEQYF
TRBV20-1	few	TRBJ1-1	CSASRDGEAFF
TRBV7-2	few	TRBJ2-5	CASSLVLRGTETQYF
TRBV6-6	-	TRBJ2-1	CASSYSTSGGADEQFF
TRBV6-5	few	TRBJ2-1	CASSYPGSDNEQFF
TRBV7-6	-	TRBJ2-2	CASSLAELAANTGELFF
TRBV5-3	-	TRBJ2-7	CASSWTSGSSYEQYF